This TCR beta chain comes out of a study of technical replicates of blood from several donors. Germline CDR1 SNHLY, CDR2 FYNNEI. The CDR3 is made up of 14 amino acids. Trimming took 5 bases from V and 4 from J; bases not matched to a gene: 8. Data came from immunoSEQ multiplex PCR; TCRdb stores just in-frame clones and leaves some out. The profile shows roughly 72,000 clones, 95% to 98% of them singletons. The receptor was isolated from a human donor in good health. The V call is TRBV2, the J call TRBJ2-7; 7 bases are a match to TRBD2. The specimen sequenced was T cells isolated from PBMCs. Here the CDR3 DNA reads TGTGCCAGCAGTAACAGACTAGCTGATTACGAGCAGTACTTC. It codes for CASSNRLADYEQYF. The whole variable domain, filled in from reference TRBV2 and TRBJ2-7, reads EPEVTQTPSHQVTQMGQEVILRCVPISNHLYFYWYRQILGQKVEFLVSFYNNEISEKSEIFDDQFSVERPDGSNFTLKIRSTKLEDSAMYFCASSNRLADYEQYFGPGTRLTVT.